This T cell receptor beta chain was captured by sequencing in a study of blood T cell repertoires in COVID-19. About the study: The samples span acute and convalescent COVID-19 from the United States, Italy and Spain. Sample material is recorded as cDNA or gDNA derived from T cells, B-cell-depleted T cells, or PBMCs.

Source study methods: The authors estimated nucleated cell counts from reference gene primer amplification. Using immunoSEQ multiplex PCR, the repertoire was profiled, and TCRdb retains in-frame clones only, with some absent. V, J and clone size reflect that table, while D and trimming were determined from the DNA. The table has some 90,000 clones, 89% seen once. This clone was seen only a few times. This CDR3 region has 14 residues. The V end was cut by 6 bases, the J end by 3 bases, with 14 bases between. Germline-derived CDR1 and CDR2 are MDHEN and SYDVKM. The J gene is TRBJ1-2, the V gene TRBV28; weak D call: TRBD1 (5 bases). The sequence was obtained from a man aged 50 to 60 with acute or convalescent COVID-19. The specimen was peripheral blood. CDR3 sequence (DNA): TGTGCCAGCAGCCCTTCCAGGGTGGACTATGGCTACACCTTC. Translation gives CASSPSRVDYGYTF.